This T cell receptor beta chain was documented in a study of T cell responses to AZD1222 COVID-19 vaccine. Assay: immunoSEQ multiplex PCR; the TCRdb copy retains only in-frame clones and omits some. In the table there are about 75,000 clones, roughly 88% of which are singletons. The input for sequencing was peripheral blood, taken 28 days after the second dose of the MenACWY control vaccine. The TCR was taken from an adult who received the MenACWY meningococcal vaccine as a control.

Here the CDR3 DNA reads TGTGCCAGTAGTATAGGGTGGGAAGGGCCGCGGCAGCCCCAGCATTTT. Protein sequence: CASSIGWEGPRQPQHF. The chain is built from TRBV19 and TRBJ1-5; D is undetermined. V lost 1 base and J lost 7, with 17 bases in between. In germline, CDR1 is LNHDA, CDR2 SQIVND (reference sequence). This CDR3 region has 16 residues.